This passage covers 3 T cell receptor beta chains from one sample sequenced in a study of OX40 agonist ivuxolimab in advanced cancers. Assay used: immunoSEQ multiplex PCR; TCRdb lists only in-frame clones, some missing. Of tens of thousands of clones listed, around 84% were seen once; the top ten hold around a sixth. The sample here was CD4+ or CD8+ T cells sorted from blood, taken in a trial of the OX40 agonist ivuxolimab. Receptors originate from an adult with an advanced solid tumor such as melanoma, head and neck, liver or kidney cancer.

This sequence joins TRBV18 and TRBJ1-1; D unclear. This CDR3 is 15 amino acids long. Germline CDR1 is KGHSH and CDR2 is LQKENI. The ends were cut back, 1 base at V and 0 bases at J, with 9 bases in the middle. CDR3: CASSPRVNMNTEAFF. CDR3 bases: TGTGCCAGCTCACCACGCGTAAACATGAACACTGAAGCTTTCTTT.

The CDR3 region is CASSYRGRSEAFF. In DNA, the CDR3 is TGTGCCAGCAGCTACAGGGGGCGAAGTGAAGCTTTCTTT. This sequence joins TRBV6-5 and TRBJ1-1, with 9 bases aligning to TRBD1. Germline V gene lookup returns CDR1 MNHEY and CDR2 SVGAGI. The V gene end was trimmed by 6 bases and the J gene end by 7 bases; junction bases not matched to a gene: 6. The CDR3 totals 13 residues.

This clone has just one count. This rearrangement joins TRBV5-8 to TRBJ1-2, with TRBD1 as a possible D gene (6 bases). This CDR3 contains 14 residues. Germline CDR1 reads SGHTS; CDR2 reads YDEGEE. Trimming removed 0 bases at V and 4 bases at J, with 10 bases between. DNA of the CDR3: TGTGCCAGCAGCTTGGGACAGGAGTTCTATGGCTACACCTTC. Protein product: CASSLGQEFYGYTF.